The clone carrying this T cell receptor beta chain has more than one count but fewer than ten. Antigen unknown. The entry originates in a study of response to subunit inactivated influenza vaccine. A single record per CDR3 protein comes from TCRdb applying MiXCR to the RT-PCR reads. The sample contains over 650,000 distinct CDR3 sequences, around 18% of which appear only once. General study results and limits: Only a handful of new T cells, the authors suggested, are recruited with each seasonal influenza vaccination.

The CDR3 is made up of 13 amino acids. Trimming shortened V by 7 bases and J by 3 bases, and 13 bases separated the two germline ends. Germline CDR1 reads SNHLY; CDR2 reads FYNNEI. This TCR derives from a man in his fifties or sixties who received an inactivated influenza vaccine. The rearrangement links TRBV2 to TRBJ2-7, with D tentatively TRBD2 (6 bases). Source: PBMCs from blood, taken around 5 days after vaccination. CDR3 coding DNA: TGTGCCAGCAACGCGGGGTGGAACTACGAGCAGTACTTC. Protein sequence: CASNAGWNYEQYF.